This TCR beta chain is from a study of blood T cell repertoires in COVID-19. Study-wide background: T cells, B-cell-depleted T cells, or PBMCs supplied cDNA or gDNA.

Germline V gene sequence: CDR1 SGHRS, CDR2 YFSETQ. Germline trimming cut 2 bases from V and 2 bases from J; bases unmatched to any gene: 5. This CDR3 contains 16 residues. In the authors' workflow: Amplification of reference gene primers was used by the study to estimate nucleated cell counts. Assay: immunoSEQ multiplex PCR; the TCRdb copy retains only in-frame clones and omits some. That table supplies the V and J calls and clone size; D and trimming were determined from the DNA. The sample yields under 60,000 clones, 70% to 90% seen once. The TCR was taken from a man in his sixties with acute or convalescent COVID-19. This chain connects TRBV5-1 to TRBJ2-2; 8 bases are shared with TRBD2. The sample was peripheral blood. The CDR3 protein is CASSFAGGENTGELFF. Here the CDR3 DNA reads TGCGCCAGCAGCTTTGCGGGGGGCGAAAACACCGGGGAGCTGTTTTTT. The full variable domain, with the rest looked up from reference TRBV5-1 and TRBJ2-2, is KAGVTQTPRYLIKTRGQQVTLSCSPISGHRSVSWYQQTPGQGLQFLFEYFSETQRNKGNFPGRFSGRQFSNSRSEMNVSTLELGDSALYLCASSFAGGENTGELFFGEGSRLTVL.